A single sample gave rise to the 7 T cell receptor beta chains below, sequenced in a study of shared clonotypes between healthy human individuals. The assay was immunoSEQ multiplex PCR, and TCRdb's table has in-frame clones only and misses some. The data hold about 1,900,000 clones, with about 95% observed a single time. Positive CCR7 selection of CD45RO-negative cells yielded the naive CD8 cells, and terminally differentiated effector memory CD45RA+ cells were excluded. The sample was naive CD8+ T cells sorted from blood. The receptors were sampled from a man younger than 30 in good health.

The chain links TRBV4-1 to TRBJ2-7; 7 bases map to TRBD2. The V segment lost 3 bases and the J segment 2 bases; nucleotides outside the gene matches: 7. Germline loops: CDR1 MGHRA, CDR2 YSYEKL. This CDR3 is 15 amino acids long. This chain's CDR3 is CASSHEASGTYEQYF. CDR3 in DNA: TGCGCCAGCAGCCACGAGGCTAGCGGCACCTACGAGCAGTACTTC.

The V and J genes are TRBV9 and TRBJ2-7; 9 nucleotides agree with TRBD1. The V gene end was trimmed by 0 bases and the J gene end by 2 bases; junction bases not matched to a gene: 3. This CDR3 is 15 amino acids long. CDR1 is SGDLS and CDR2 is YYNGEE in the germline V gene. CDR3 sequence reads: CASSVAQGAAYEQYF. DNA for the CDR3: TGTGCCAGCAGCGTAGCACAGGGGGCGGCCTACGAGCAGTACTTC.

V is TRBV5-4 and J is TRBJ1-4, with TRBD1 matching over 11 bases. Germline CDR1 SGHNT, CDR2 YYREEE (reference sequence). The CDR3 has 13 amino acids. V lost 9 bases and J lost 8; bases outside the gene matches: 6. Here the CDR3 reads CATGQGAGEKLFF. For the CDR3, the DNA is TGTGCCACCGGACAGGGGGCGGGGGAAAAACTGTTTTTT.

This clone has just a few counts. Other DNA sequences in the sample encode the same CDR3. The CDR3 nucleotides read TGCGCCAGCAGCTTGGGAGGGACTGGAAACACCATATATTTT. Translated: CASSLGGTGNTIYF. The chain is built from TRBV5-1 and TRBJ1-3; D uncertain. The CDR3 loop spans 14 amino acids. The germline CDR1 and CDR2 sequences are SGHRS and YFSETQ. Trimming took off 0 bases at V and 2 bases at J, with 6 bases between the two ends.

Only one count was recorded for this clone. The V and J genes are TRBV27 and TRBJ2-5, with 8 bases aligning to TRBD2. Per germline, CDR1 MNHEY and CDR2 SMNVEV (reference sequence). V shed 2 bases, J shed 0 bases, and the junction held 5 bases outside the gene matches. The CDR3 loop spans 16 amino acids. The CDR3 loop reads CASSLGLAGHQETQYF. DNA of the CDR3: TGTGCCAGCAGTTTAGGCCTAGCGGGCCACCAAGAGACCCAGTACTTC.

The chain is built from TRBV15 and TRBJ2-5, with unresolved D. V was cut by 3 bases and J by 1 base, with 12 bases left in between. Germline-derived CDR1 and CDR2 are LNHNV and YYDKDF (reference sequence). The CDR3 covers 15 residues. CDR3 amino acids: CATSSSPLSQETQYF. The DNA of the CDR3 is TGTGCCACCAGCAGTTCTCCATTGTCCCAAGAGACCCAGTACTTC.

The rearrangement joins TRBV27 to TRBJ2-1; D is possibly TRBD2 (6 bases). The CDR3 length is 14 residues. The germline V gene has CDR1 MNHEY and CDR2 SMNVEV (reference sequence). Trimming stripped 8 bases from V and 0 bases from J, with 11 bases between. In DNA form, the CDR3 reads TGTGCCAGCGGGCGGGACCTCTCCTACAATGAGCAGTTCTTC. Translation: CASGRDLSYNEQFF.